What follows is one T cell receptor beta chain and its context. The CDR3 extends over 13 amino acids. J gave up 5 bases and V 8 bases, and 7 bases lay outside the gene matches. This sample was taken from a study of blood T cells in healthy people across ages. For the second PCR, which ran for about 7 to 12 cycles, a sample-barcoded 5' primer and a J-beta primer mix were used. TCRdb re-analysed the 5' RACE reads in MiXCR, keeping a single row per CDR3 protein. Here the sample spans 760,000 or so distinct CDR3 sequences, 25% being singletons. The sample was also reused in another study, on T cells of mothers and their children.

This sequence originates from a boy aged 5-17 years in good health. The rearrangement joins TRBV12-3 or TRBV12-4 to TRBJ2-7; 9 nucleotides match TRBD1. Material: blood. The CDR3 DNA is TGTGCCAGCGGGGACAGGGCATCGAACGAGCAGTACTTC. This sequence encodes CASGDRASNEQYF.